This T cell receptor beta chain derives from a study of T cells after yellow fever vaccination. The V gene end was trimmed by 1 base and the J gene end by 6 bases; junction bases not matched to a gene: 16. Per germline, CDR1 MGHDK and CDR2 SYGVNS. CDR3 length: 19 amino acids. The authors made TCR cDNA by 5'RACE template switching, adding a universal primer site and UMIs. TCRdb reprocessed the 5' RACE reads via MiXCR and lists one record per CDR3 protein. The sample comprises some 73,000 distinct CDR3 sequences, around 7% of which are singletons, and less than 50% rests with the top ten. Study results and limitations: Reappearance after the booster was observed for most primary-vaccination clones (about 96% CD4, approximately 90% CD8). Among all clonotypes, a small share was observed in both CD4 and CD8 compartments. Abundant bulk-population clonotypes could contaminate the FACS-sorted repertoires.

In its sample, this clonotype was seen a few times. The antigen remains unidentified. This specimen consisted of CD8+ T cells sorted from PBMCs, obtained on the day of the yellow fever booster vaccination. The chain uses TRBV25-1 and TRBJ2-2; TRBD2 aligns across 8 bases. The TCR sequence derives from a man younger than 45 who received the YFV17D yellow fever vaccine. CDR3 sequence reads: CASSEWADSGTNFAGELFF. The CDR3 DNA reads TGTGCCAGCAGTGAATGGGCGGATAGCGGGACGAATTTTGCCGGGGAGCTGTTTTTT.